The 4 T cell receptor beta chains reported below all come from one sample, sequenced in a study of CD8 T cells in Susac syndrome. With random hexamers, 0.5 to 1 ug RNA was reverse transcribed. TCRdb recomputed calls from the immunoSEQ multiplex PCR reads with MiXCR, one row per CDR3 protein. The data show about 160,000 distinct CDR3 sequences, just under 95% seen once. Sequencing was done on a sample of CD4+ T cells from PBMCs. These receptors all stem from a human donor in good health.

The chain joins TRBV18 to TRBJ2-7; a weak D match, TRBD1 (6 bases). With 3 bases removed from V and 6 bases from J, the gap between germline ends came to 15 bases. This CDR3 has 14 amino acids. The germline gives CDR1 KGHSH, CDR2 LQKENI. This CDR3 reads CASSPGQSSSEQYF. The DNA of the CDR3 is TGTGCCAGCTCACCCGGACAGAGCTCTTCCGAGCAGTACTTC.

The rearrangement links TRBV24-1 to TRBJ2-1; the D is unclear. V was shortened by 3 bases and J by 5 bases, with 7 bases between the two germline ends. CDR3 length: 13 amino acids. The V gene's germline CDR1 is KGHDR and CDR2 SFDVKD. CDR3 nucleotides: TGTGCCACCAGTGATACAGCGCACAATGAGCAGTTCTTC. Its translation: CATSDTAHNEQFF.

Only one count was recorded for this clonotype. V is TRBV10-3 and J is TRBJ2-5, with 8 bases that match TRBD2. J was trimmed by 2 bases and V by 4 bases; bases with no gene match: 6. There are 15 residues in the CDR3. From germline, CDR1 is ENHRY and CDR2 SYGVKD. CDR3 in DNA: TGTGCCATCAGTGGGGGGACTAGGCAACAAGAGACCCAGTACTTC. Amino acids: CAISGGTRQQETQYF.

This rearrangement joins TRBV7-2 to TRBJ2-5; 7 nucleotides line up with TRBD1. Germline V gene sequence: CDR1 SGHTA, CDR2 FQGNSA. V shed 5 bases and J 1 base; nucleotides not matched to a gene: 7. The CDR3 loop spans 15 amino acids. The CDR3, as DNA: TGTGCCAGCAGCAGAGGGACAGCCCTCCAAGAGACCCAGTACTTC. Residues: CASSRGTALQETQYF. Full variable domain (remainder filled in from reference TRBV7-2 and TRBJ2-5): GAGVSQSPSNKVTEKGKDVELRCDPISGHTALYWYRQSLGQGLEFLIYFQGNSAPDKSGLPSDRFSAERTGGSVSTLTIQRTQQEDSAVYLCASSRGTALQETQYFGPGTRLLVL.